The rows below give T cell receptor beta chains drawn from one sample of a study of control samples from healthy donors and cancer patients. TCRdb's copy holds only in-frame clones and misses some; the assay was immunoSEQ multiplex PCR. The table records about 120,000 clones, 75% to 95% of them present only once. The sample taken for sequencing was blood. The receptors derive from a man aged 35 to 55 in good health. The conserved cysteine and the conserved F or W are not part of the CDR3 here. The size field is filled for only some rows; it gives once, few, many or a size class.

v_call	j_call	clone_size	cdr3_aa
TRBV24-1	TRBJ2-7	NA	ATSDSYRSYEQY
TRBV6-5	TRBJ2-3	once	ASSYVSGDTQY
TRBV6-5	TRBJ2-5	NA	ASSSKTSGGETQY
TRBV5-4	TRBJ2-3	NA	ASRGLTDTQY
TRBV11-2	TRBJ1-1	NA	ASSLSATRNTEAF
TRBV30	TRBJ1-3	NA	AGHQGSGNTIY
TRBV5-1	TRBJ1-4	NA	ASSLGGTNEKLF
TRBV7-9	TRBJ2-5	NA	ASSLGYGSVQETQY
TRBV28	TRBJ1-1	once	ASSLTGAEAF
TRBV5-1	TRBJ2-1	NA	ASSFGSGNEQF
TRBV5-1	TRBJ2-2	NA	ASSGAGSSSTGELF
TRBV12-3/TRBV12-4	TRBJ1-2	NA	ATQDTTNYGYT
TRBV12-3/TRBV12-4	TRBJ1-5	NA	ASSPLRQPQH
TRBV5-1	TRBJ1-3	NA	ASSLGPGQGAFGNTIY
TRBV3-1/TRBV3-2	TRBJ1-1	NA	ASSQSVMNTEAF
TRBV28	TRBJ2-5	NA	ASTKLSFSSEETQY
TRBV12-3/TRBV12-4	TRBJ2-7	once	ASSFSRDYEQY
TRBV27	TRBJ1-1	NA	ASSLSWGDTEAF
TRBV7-2	TRBJ2-7	NA	ASSLEGGRSYEQY
TRBV10-1	TRBJ1-3	once	ASSEGTSGNTIY
TRBV6-1	TRBJ2-2	once	ASSEQAPGELF
TRBV5-4	TRBJ1-1	NA	ASSPGTDWEAF